This T cell receptor (beta chain) was profiled in a study of T cells in Graves' hyperthyroidism and ophthalmopathy. Study-wide findings and caveats: Progression to ophthalmopathy was predicted a median of about six months early.

Researchers defined stable Graves' hyperthyroidism as no ophthalmopathy progression within 18 months. PBMCs were derived from 10 ml fresh peripheral blood. This clonotype was counted only a few times. Its target is unknown. TCR beta CDR3 regions were amplified from RNA transcripts. The TCR CDR3 first-round RT-PCR relied on the HTBI primer set. TCRdb re-derived calls from the multiplex PCR reads in MiXCR, one entry per CDR3 protein. The data contain 600,000 to 800,000 distinct CDR3 sequences, around a third of them singletons. This sequence was found in a woman between 40 and 55 years old with Graves' hyperthyroidism. The material sequenced was blood.

In nucleotides, the CDR3 is TGTGCCAGCAGTGCGGCGTCAGATACGCAGTATTTT. Translating gives CASSAASDTQYF. The chain has TRBV25-1 and TRBJ2-3; no clear D. Trimming took off 4 bases at V and 4 bases at J, with 6 bases between the two ends. The CDR3 has 12 amino acids. Germline CDR1 and CDR2: MGHDK and SYGVNS.